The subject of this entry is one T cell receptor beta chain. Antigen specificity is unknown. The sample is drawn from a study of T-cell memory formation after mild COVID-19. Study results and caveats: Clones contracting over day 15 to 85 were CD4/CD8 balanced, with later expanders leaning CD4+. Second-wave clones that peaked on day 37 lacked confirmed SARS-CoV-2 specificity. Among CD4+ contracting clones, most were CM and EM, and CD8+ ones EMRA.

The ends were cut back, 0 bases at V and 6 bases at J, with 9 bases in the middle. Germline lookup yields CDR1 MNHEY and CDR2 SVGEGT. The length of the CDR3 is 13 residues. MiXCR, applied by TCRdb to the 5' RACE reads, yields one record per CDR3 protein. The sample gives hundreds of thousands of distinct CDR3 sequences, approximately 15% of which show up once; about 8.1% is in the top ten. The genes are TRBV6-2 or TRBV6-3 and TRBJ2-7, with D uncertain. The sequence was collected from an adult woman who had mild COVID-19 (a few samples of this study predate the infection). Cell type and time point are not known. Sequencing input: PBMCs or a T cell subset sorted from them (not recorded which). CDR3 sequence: CASSYSSPGEQYF. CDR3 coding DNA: TGTGCCAGCAGTTACTCGAGCCCGGGCGAGCAGTACTTC.